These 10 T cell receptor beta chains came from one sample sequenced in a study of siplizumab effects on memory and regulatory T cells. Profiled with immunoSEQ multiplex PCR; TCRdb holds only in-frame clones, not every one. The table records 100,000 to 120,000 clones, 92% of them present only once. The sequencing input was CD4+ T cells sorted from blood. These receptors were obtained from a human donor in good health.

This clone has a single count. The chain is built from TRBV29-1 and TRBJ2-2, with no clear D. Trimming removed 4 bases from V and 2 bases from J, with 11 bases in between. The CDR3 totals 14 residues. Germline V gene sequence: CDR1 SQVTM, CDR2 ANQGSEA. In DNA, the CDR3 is TGCAGCGTTGCCACCTTACTTAACACCGGGGAGCTGTTTTTT. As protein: CSVATLLNTGELFF.

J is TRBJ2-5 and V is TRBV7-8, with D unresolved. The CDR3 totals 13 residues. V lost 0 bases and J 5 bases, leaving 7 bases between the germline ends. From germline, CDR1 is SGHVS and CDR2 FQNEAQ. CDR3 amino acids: CASSLAGSETQYF. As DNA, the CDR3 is TGTGCCAGCAGCTTAGCGGGGTCCGAGACCCAGTACTTC.

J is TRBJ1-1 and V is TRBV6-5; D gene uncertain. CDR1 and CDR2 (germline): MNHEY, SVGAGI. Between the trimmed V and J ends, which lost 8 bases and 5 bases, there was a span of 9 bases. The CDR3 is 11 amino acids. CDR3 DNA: TGTGCCAGCGGTAGGAGGACTGAAGCTTTCTTT. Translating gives CASGRRTEAFF.

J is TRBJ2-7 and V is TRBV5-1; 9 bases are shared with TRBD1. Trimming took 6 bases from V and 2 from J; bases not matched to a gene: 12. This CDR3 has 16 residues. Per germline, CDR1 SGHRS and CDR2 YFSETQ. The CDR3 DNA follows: TGCGCCAGCACCAAAGAACCGGGACAGGGCACCTACGAGCAGTACTTC. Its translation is CASTKEPGQGTYEQYF.

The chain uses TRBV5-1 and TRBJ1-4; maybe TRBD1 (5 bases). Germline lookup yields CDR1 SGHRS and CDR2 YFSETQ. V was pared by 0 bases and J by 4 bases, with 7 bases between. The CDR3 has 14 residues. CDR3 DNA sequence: TGCGCCAGCAGCTTGGCAGGGTTTAATGAAAAACTGTTTTTT. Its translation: CASSLAGFNEKLFF.

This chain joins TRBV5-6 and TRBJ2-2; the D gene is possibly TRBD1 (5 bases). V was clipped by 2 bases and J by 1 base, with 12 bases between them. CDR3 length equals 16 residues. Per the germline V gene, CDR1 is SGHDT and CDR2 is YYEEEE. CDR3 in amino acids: CASSLYRSQNTGELFF. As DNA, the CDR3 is TGTGCCAGCAGCTTATACAGGAGCCAGAACACCGGGGAGCTGTTTTTT. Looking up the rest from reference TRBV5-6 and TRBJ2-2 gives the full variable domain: DAGVTQSPTHLIKTRGQQVTLRCSPKSGHDTVSWYQQALGQGPQFIFQYYEEEERQRGNFPDRFSGHQFPNYSSELNVNALLLGDSALYLCASSLYRSQNTGELFFGEGSRLTVL.

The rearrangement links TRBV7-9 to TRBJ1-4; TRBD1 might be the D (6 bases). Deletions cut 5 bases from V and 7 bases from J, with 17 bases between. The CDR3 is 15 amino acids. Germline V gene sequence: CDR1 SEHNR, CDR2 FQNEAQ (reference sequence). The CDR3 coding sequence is TGTGCCAGCAGCAAGGGATGGGGGCTAGGTGAAAAACTGTTTTTT. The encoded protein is CASSKGWGLGEKLFF.

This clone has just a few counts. CDR3 loop: CASSLVLATYNEQFF. CDR3 DNA: TGTGCCAGCAGTCTAGTACTAGCTACCTACAATGAGCAGTTCTTC. The rearrangement joins TRBV27 to TRBJ2-1; a weak D match, TRBD2 (6 bases). With 5 bases removed from V and 2 bases from J, the gap between germline ends came to 13 bases. Germline CDR1 reads MNHEY; CDR2 reads SMNVEV (reference sequence). The CDR3 totals 15 residues.

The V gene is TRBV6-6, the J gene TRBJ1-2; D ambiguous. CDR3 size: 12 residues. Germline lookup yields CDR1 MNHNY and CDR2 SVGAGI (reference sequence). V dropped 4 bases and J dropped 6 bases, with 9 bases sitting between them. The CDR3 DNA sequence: TGTGCCAGCAGTTTTCGGATCGATGGCTACACCTTC. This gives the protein CASSFRIDGYTF.

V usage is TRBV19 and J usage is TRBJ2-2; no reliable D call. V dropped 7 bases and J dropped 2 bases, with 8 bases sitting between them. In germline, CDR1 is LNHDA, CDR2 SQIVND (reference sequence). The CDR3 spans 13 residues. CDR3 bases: TGTGCCAGTAATGTCGGTAACACCGGGGAGCTGTTTTTT. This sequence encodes CASNVGNTGELFF.